These 24 T cell receptor beta chains came from one sample sequenced in a study of blood T cells in healthy people across ages. Combining a sample-barcoded 5' primer with a J-beta primer mix, a second PCR ran for roughly 7 to 12 cycles. TCRdb passed the 5' RACE reads through MiXCR, listing each CDR3 protein once. The sample lists some 1.7 million distinct CDR3 sequences, approximately 30% occurring once. The sequenced sample was blood. The receptors originated from a woman younger than 45 in good health.

The CDR3 region has the DNA TGCGCCAGCATTGGGGGAGGCATGAACACTGAAGCTTTCTTT. This codes for CASIGGGMNTEAFF. The chain has TRBV5-1 and TRBJ1-1, with a possible D match to TRBD1 (5 bases). With 6 bases removed from V and 0 bases from J, the gap between germline ends came to 12 bases. The CDR3 is 14 residues long. Germline values: CDR1 SGHRS, CDR2 YFSETQ.

The chain combines TRBV7-2 with TRBJ1-1; D is unresolved. V was shortened by 1 base and J by 1 base, with 7 bases between the two germline ends. Germline lookup yields CDR1 SGHTA and CDR2 FQGNSA. The CDR3 consists of 14 residues. CDR3: CASSLGRPNTEAFF. CDR3 nucleotide sequence: TGTGCCAGCAGCTTAGGCAGGCCGAACACTGAAGCTTTCTTT.

The chain recombines TRBV9 with TRBJ2-5; TRBD2 matches 9 bases. This CDR3 is 15 amino acids long. The ends lost 4 bases at V and 1 base at J; junction bases unmatched: 5. Germline CDR1 and CDR2: SGDLS and YYNGEE. In nucleotides, the CDR3 is TGTGCCAGCAGCTCGACTAGCGGATTCCAAGAGACCCAGTACTTC. Translated: CASSSTSGFQETQYF.

This clonotype was counted many times. The chain's CDR3 is CASSQDRGGFGYEQYF. CDR3 coding DNA: TGTGCCAGCAGCCAAGACAGGGGGGGTTTTGGTTACGAGCAGTACTTC. The V call is TRBV28, the J call TRBJ2-7; 9 positions match TRBD1. There are 16 residues in the CDR3. Trimming removed 6 bases from V and 4 bases from J; junction bases left unmatched: 13. CDR1 is MDHEN and CDR2 is SYDVKM in the germline V gene.

This clonotype was seen only a few times. The genes are TRBV28 and TRBJ1-5; D remains unclear. V gave up 5 bases and J gave up 6 bases, with 8 bases separating them. Germline CDR1 is MDHEN and CDR2 is SYDVKM. The CDR3 contains 12 residues. The CDR3 loop reads CASSLLIQPQHF. DNA of the CDR3: TGTGCCAGCAGTCTCCTGATTCAGCCCCAGCATTTT.

The V and J genes are TRBV20-1 and TRBJ1-2; no clear D gene. This CDR3 is 11 amino acids long. The V gene lost 5 bases and the J gene lost 7 bases, with 11 bases spanning the gap. Germline V CDR1 and CDR2: DFQATT, SNEGSKA (reference sequence). DNA of the CDR3: TGCAGTGCTGCCCTGGCGACTGGCTACACCTTC. Translating gives CSAALATGYTF.

This rearrangement joins TRBV7-8 to TRBJ2-5; D is ambiguous. The J call may be mistaken, given a closer DNA end match to TRBJ2-7. The germline V gene encodes CDR1 SGHVS and CDR2 FQNEAQ. This CDR3 is built from 18 residues. The CDR3 DNA sequence: TGTGCCAGCAGCTCTAAATCCCCGACGCCGAAGTGGGCGCACGAGCAGTACTTC. Its protein product is CASSSKSPTPKWAHEQYF.

The table lists this clonotype with a few counts. For the CDR3, the DNA is TGCGCCAGCAGCCAAGAGTGGAGAGGGGCCGCAGAGACCCAGTACTTC. Amino acids: CASSQEWRGAAETQYF. The chain links TRBV4-3 to TRBJ2-5, with D perhaps assigned TRBD1 or TRBD2 (5 bases each). V lost 0 bases, J lost 4 bases, and 15 bases lay in between. Germline CDR1 is LGHNA and CDR2 is YSLEER. The CDR3 runs to 16 residues.

V usage is TRBV7-2 and J usage is TRBJ2-7; TRBD2 agrees at 14 bases. CDR1 SGHTA and CDR2 FQGNSA come from the germline V gene. CDR3 length equals 16 residues. Trimming at V came to 5 bases and at J to 4 bases, leaving 7 bases not matched to a gene. CDR3 protein: CASSRGLAGAVYEQYF. The DNA for the CDR3 is TGTGCCAGCAGCCGGGGACTAGCGGGAGCCGTGTACGAGCAGTACTTC. Using reference TRBV7-2 and TRBJ2-7 for the parts outside the CDR3, the full variable domain is GAGVSQSPSNKVTEKGKDVELRCDPISGHTALYWYRQSLGQGLEFLIYFQGNSAPDKSGLPSDRFSAERTGGSVSTLTIQRTQQEDSAVYLCASSRGLAGAVYEQYFGPGTRLTVT.

The genes are TRBV4-1 and TRBJ1-1, with 8 positions matching TRBD1. Germline V gives CDR1 MGHRA, CDR2 YSYEKL. This CDR3 region has 15 residues. Trimming removed 4 bases from V and 1 base from J; junction bases left unmatched: 5. The CDR3 nucleotides read TGCGCCAGCAGCCCATCGGACAGGGCGAACACTGAAGCTTTCTTT. This encodes CASSPSDRANTEAFF.

This clonotype was detected ten times or more. This chain connects TRBV7-3 to TRBJ2-1; 9 nucleotides line up with TRBD2. The germline gives CDR1 SGHTA, CDR2 FQGTGA. V lost 6 bases and J lost 2; bases outside the gene matches: 5. The CDR3 contains 15 residues. The DNA for the CDR3 is TGTGCCAGCAGTCCTAGCGGGGCGACCTACAATGAGCAGTTCTTC. It specifies CASSPSGATYNEQFF.

This clonotype was seen only a few times. The V gene is TRBV2, the J gene TRBJ1-1, with TRBD1 identical over 12 bases. This CDR3 has 14 amino acids. The junction had 10 bases not matched to a gene; V was cut back by 7 bases and J by 10 bases. Germline CDR1 is SNHLY and CDR2 is FYNNEI. The CDR3 protein is CASTRDRGLSRAFF. For the CDR3, the DNA is TGTGCCAGCACCAGGGACAGGGGGCTTTCACGAGCTTTCTTT.

About this clonotype itself: Relative to the germline gene, one junction end is altered; a read error may explain this. This chain connects TRBV12-3 or TRBV12-4 to TRBJ2-2; TRBD1 is a possible D gene (6 bases). The CDR3 contains 14 residues. As DNA, the CDR3 is TGTGCCGTCCCGCTCCGGGACAACACCGGGGAGCGGTTTTTT. This sequence encodes CAVPLRDNTGERFF.

This clonotype came up a few times. The V call is TRBV12-5, the J call TRBJ1-4; D is possibly TRBD1 (5 bases). The CDR3 loop spans 14 amino acids. Germline values: CDR1 LGHNT, CDR2 FRNRAP. The ends were cut back, 6 bases at V and 2 bases at J, with 10 bases in the middle. For the CDR3, the DNA is TGTGCTAGTGGCCCTTGGGGGACTAATGAAAAACTGTTTTTT. Translating it yields CASGPWGTNEKLFF.

The chain has TRBV6-2 or TRBV6-3 and TRBJ2-4, with D perhaps TRBD2 (5 bases). CDR3 size: 13 residues. Per the germline V gene, CDR1 is MNHEY and CDR2 is SVGEGT. Trimming pared 5 bases from V and 7 bases from J, leaving 12 bases between. This CDR3 is CASSPAGENIQYF. CDR3 sequence (DNA): TGTGCCAGCAGTCCTGCCGGGGAGAACATTCAGTACTTC.

Notes on this clonotype: This could be a read error, since a much larger clone is one nucleotide away. The chain links TRBV20-1 to TRBJ2-3; 7 bases line up with TRBD2. This CDR3 is built from 14 residues. Germline CDR1 and CDR2: DFQATT and SNEGSKA (reference sequence). CDR3 residues: CSARLAEITGTQYF. The CDR3 coding sequence is TGCAGTGCTAGGCTAGCGGAGATCACAGGTACGCAGTATTTT.

The chain employs TRBV27 and TRBJ1-1; 7 nucleotides align to TRBD1. CDR3 size: 13 residues. Trimming took 2 bases from V and 4 from J; bases not matched to a gene: 1. Per the germline V gene, CDR1 is MNHEY and CDR2 is SMNVEV (reference sequence). This chain's CDR3 is CASSLKGATEAFF. CDR3 DNA: TGTGCCAGCAGTTTAAAGGGGGCCACTGAAGCTTTCTTT.

For this clonotype: A clone one base away is much larger, so this may be a read error. The CDR3 loop is CASSGTGISRNEQYF. The CDR3 region has the DNA TGTGCCAGCAGCGGGACAGGGATCAGTCGAAATGAGCAGTACTTC. V is TRBV7-9 and J is TRBJ2-1; TRBD1 aligns across 9 bases. The DNA end favors TRBJ2-7, so the J call may be wrong. The CDR3 is made up of 15 amino acids. Germline values: CDR1 SEHNR, CDR2 FQNEAQ (reference sequence).

The CDR3 protein is CASSQDWGKAYTQYF. CDR3 sequence (DNA): TGCGCCAGCAGCCAAGATTGGGGGAAGGCATATACGCAGTATTTT. The chain couples TRBV4-1 to TRBJ2-3, with D perhaps TRBD1 or TRBD2 (5 bases each). This CDR3 has 15 amino acids. V dropped 0 bases and J dropped 7 bases, with 14 bases sitting between them. CDR1 is MGHRA, CDR2 YSYEKL, per germline.

This clonotype came up a few times. A junction boundary mismatches the germline segment, possibly from a read error. The rearrangement joins TRBV5-1 to TRBJ2-5; D assignment may be TRBD1 or TRBD2 (6 bases each). The CDR3 totals 13 residues. The germline V gene encodes CDR1 SGHRS and CDR2 YFSETQ. CDR3 DNA: TGCGCCAACAGCTTAGGAGGGGGAGAGACCCAGTACTTC. It specifies CANSLGGGETQYF.

This clonotype was observed a few times. The rearrangement joins TRBV20-1 to TRBJ2-1; D perhaps matches TRBD2 (6 bases). The CDR3 length is 16 residues. V gave up 2 bases and J gave up 2 bases, with 16 bases separating them. CDR1 and CDR2 (germline): DFQATT, SNEGSKA (reference sequence). CDR3 bases: TGCAGTGCTAGACGGGCGCGGGATACGCCCTACAATGAGCAGTTCTTC. Amino acids: CSARRARDTPYNEQFF.

This clonotype has ten or more counts. The J gene is TRBJ2-3, the V gene TRBV4-1, with 9 positions matching TRBD1. The junction had 7 bases not matched to a gene; V was cut back by 1 base and J by 14 bases. The V gene's germline CDR1 is MGHRA and CDR2 YSYEKL. There are 13 residues in the CDR3. For the CDR3, the DNA is TGCGCCAGCAGCCAAGCGCCGACAGGGGGTCCGTATTTT. Residues: CASSQAPTGGPYF.

A few counts support this clonotype. CDR3 coding DNA: TGTGCCAGCAGTTTTCAGGGACTGCGCAATGAGCAGTTCTTC. This codes for CASSFQGLRNEQFF. The gene calls are TRBV12-3 or TRBV12-4 and TRBJ2-1, with D perhaps TRBD2 (6 bases). V lost 3 bases and J 6 bases, leaving 12 bases between the germline ends. The CDR3 totals 14 residues.

This clonotype occurred a few times. V is TRBV12-3 or TRBV12-4 and J is TRBJ1-2; a weak D match, TRBD1 (6 bases). The CDR3 runs to 14 residues. The germline V and J ends were trimmed by 5 bases and 3 bases, with 13 bases remaining between them. The CDR3 spells CASSTTGKDYGYTF. In DNA, the CDR3 is TGTGCCAGCAGTACAACAGGGAAAGACTATGGCTACACCTTC.